The present TCR beta chain was sequenced within a study of cytomegalovirus exposure and HLA in healthy donors. Study-level information: Researchers found that approximately 80% of about 400 genotyped donors fell within the Caucasian-associated ancestry cluster.

This PCR relied on a set of 60 Vbeta primers and 13 Jbeta primers. Measured with immunoSEQ multiplex PCR; TCRdb has only the in-frame clones, and not every one. Of 100,000 to 150,000 clones listed, roughly four fifths are singletons. As to this clone: Its antigen is not known.

This CDR3 region has 13 residues. V lost 4 bases, J lost 2 bases, and 9 bases lay in between. CDR1 and CDR2 from the germline V gene are SGHKS and YYEKEE (reference sequence). Overall study results and limits: Available immune exposure information covered CMV serostatus only. The study put roughly 160 TCR beta chains on its list as cytomegalovirus-associated.

V is TRBV5-5 and J is TRBJ1-2; D is undetermined. The clonotype originates from a woman between 40 and 50 years old in good health and CMV-seronegative. The sequenced material came from PBMCs. Here the CDR3 DNA reads TGTGCCAGCAGCCCCATACGGAACTATGGCTACACCTTC. It translates to CASSPIRNYGYTF.